The 26 T cell receptor beta chains below all came from one sample that was sequenced in a study of regulatory T cells in long-lasting Graves disease. Building the TCR beta libraries relied on iRepertoire HTBI primers, and CDR3 regions underwent Arm-PCR. TCRdb redid the calling of the multiplex PCR reads with MiXCR, one entry per CDR3 protein. The sample records around 460,000 distinct CDR3 sequences, 20% to 25% being singletons. Noted time point: persistent/refractory GD, antithyroid drugs over 5 years with positive TRAb. PBMC RNA was the source of the TCR library. This specimen was peripheral blood mononuclear cells (PBMCs), taken when the disease was refractory, from a patient treated with antithyroid drugs. Receptor source: a female donor with Graves disease.

V is TRBV7-9 and J is TRBJ1-1, with a weak D call TRBD1 (5 bases). Germline lookup yields CDR1 SEHNR and CDR2 FQNEAQ (reference sequence). The CDR3 extends over 14 amino acids. Trimming removed 5 bases at V and 7 bases at J, with 17 bases between. The CDR3 DNA is TGTGCCAGCAGCCCTCCCGGCACAGGCCATGAAGCTTTCTTT. Translated: CASSPPGTGHEAFF.

This clonotype has more than one count but fewer than ten. The J gene is TRBJ2-2, the V gene TRBV25-1; D might be TRBD2 (5 bases). The germline CDR1 and CDR2 sequences are MGHDK and SYGVNS. The CDR3 consists of 17 residues. V was trimmed by 2 bases and J by 0 bases, leaving 13 bases between them. The chain's CDR3 is CASSEVLGSPNTGELFF. CDR3 DNA sequence: TGTGCCAGCAGTGAAGTTCTGGGGAGCCCGAACACCGGGGAGCTGTTTTTT.

As regards this clonotype: A far larger clone is one base from this, pointing to a likely read error. The V gene is TRBV6-5, the J gene TRBJ2-5; D tentatively reads TRBD1 or TRBD2 (6 bases each). The germline gives CDR1 MNHEY, CDR2 SVGAGI. The length of the CDR3 is 15 residues. Here the CDR3 reads CASSYSEGGQETRYF. The CDR3 coding sequence is TGTGCCAGCAGTTACTCCGAGGGGGGCCAAGAGACCCGGTACTTC.

This chain connects TRBV29-1 to TRBJ2-3; no reliable D call. The CDR3 runs 12 residues. Trimming took off 4 bases at V and 6 bases at J, with 11 bases between the two ends. The germline V gene has CDR1 SQVTM and CDR2 ANQGSEA. The CDR3 loop is CSVAGSWDTQYF. The CDR3 DNA sequence: TGCAGCGTTGCGGGCAGTTGGGATACGCAGTATTTT.

The V and J genes are TRBV9 and TRBJ1-3; no firm D call. Deletions cut 0 bases from V and 3 bases from J, with 13 bases between. Germline loops: CDR1 SGDLS, CDR2 YYNGEE. The CDR3 totals 16 residues. The CDR3, as DNA: TGTGCCAGCAGCGTAGAATCCGCAGGCTTTGGAAACACCATATATTTT. As protein: CASSVESAGFGNTIYF.

V and J are TRBV20-1 and TRBJ2-7; D possibly matches TRBD1 or TRBD2 (5 bases each). The CDR3 runs to 14 residues. V dropped 1 base and J dropped 3 bases, with 13 bases sitting between them. The V gene's germline CDR1 is DFQATT and CDR2 SNEGSKA (reference sequence). CDR3 region: CSARGPGTYYEQYF. CDR3 DNA sequence: TGCAGTGCTAGAGGCCCCGGGACGTACTACGAGCAGTACTTC.

The table lists this clonotype with many counts. The gene calls are TRBV6-1 and TRBJ1-1; D remains unclear. From germline, CDR1 is MNHNS and CDR2 SASEGT. V gave up 4 bases and J gave up 9 bases, with 15 bases separating them. This CDR3 comprises 13 residues. The chain's CDR3 is CASSVSTPHKAFF. CDR3 bases: TGTGCCAGCAGTGTATCTACTCCACACAAAGCTTTCTTT.

This clonotype was seen at least ten times. The V call is TRBV3-1, the J call TRBJ1-4; possibly TRBD1 for D (6 bases). Trimming shortened V by 1 base and J by 5 bases, and 11 bases separated the two germline ends. There are 15 residues in the CDR3. Per germline, CDR1 LGHDT and CDR2 YNNKEL (reference sequence). The CDR3 nucleotides read TGTGCCAGCAGCCAAGTCGGTCAGGGGAATGAAAAACTGTTTTTT. It yields the protein CASSQVGQGNEKLFF.

This clonotype has a count of ten or more. V is TRBV2 and J is TRBJ1-4; D gene uncertain. Trimming cost V 5 bases and J 7 bases, with 11 bases left between them. CDR3 length equals 13 residues. CDR1 and CDR2 (germline): SNHLY, FYNNEI. The CDR3 nucleotides are TGTGCCAGCAGTCGCGAAGGAAGTGAAAAACTGTTTTTT. Protein: CASSREGSEKLFF.

This clonotype has at least ten counts. The genes are TRBV12-3 or TRBV12-4 and TRBJ2-5, with D unresolved. The ends were cut back, 3 bases at V and 4 bases at J, with 6 bases in the middle. The CDR3 sequence is 12 residues long. Here the CDR3 reads CASSFVGETQYF. Here the CDR3 DNA reads TGTGCCAGCAGTTTTGTGGGAGAGACCCAGTACTTC.

This clonotype was detected many times. A read error may explain this, as a much larger clone is one base away. The rearrangement joins TRBV15 to TRBJ1-2; D may be TRBD1 (6 bases). The CDR3 consists of 12 residues. V was cut by 5 bases and J by 3 bases, with 7 bases left in between. Per germline, CDR1 LNHNV and CDR2 YYDKDF (reference sequence). This CDR3 reads CATSRTDYGYTF. The CDR3 DNA reads as TGTGCCACCAGCCGGACAGACTATGGCTACACCTTC.

This clonotype appeared a few times. The J gene is TRBJ1-4, the V gene TRBV30; no definite D call. In germline, CDR1 is GTSNPN, CDR2 SVGIG (reference sequence). V was shortened by 0 bases and J by 8 bases, with 13 bases between the two germline ends. This CDR3 has 14 amino acids. CDR3: CAWSVNGEREKLFF. The CDR3 DNA is TGTGCCTGGAGTGTTAATGGGGAGAGGGAAAAACTGTTTTTT.

In this sample, this clonotype turned up many times. The chain employs TRBV14 and TRBJ1-1, with D hard to call. This CDR3 is 13 amino acids long. The V gene's germline CDR1 is SGHDN and CDR2 FVKESK. The V end was cut by 2 bases, the J end by 5 bases, with 9 bases between. The CDR3 reads CASSQYGRTEAFF. CDR3 sequence (DNA): TGTGCCAGCAGCCAATACGGTCGAACTGAAGCTTTCTTT. Combining the CDR3 with reference TRBV14 and TRBJ1-1 gives the whole variable domain EAGVTQFPSHSVIEKGQTVTLRCDPISGHDNLYWYRRVMGKEIKFLLHFVKESKQDESGMPNNRFLAERTGGTYSTLKVQPAELEDSGVYFCASSQYGRTEAFFGQGTRLTVV.

This clonotype was counted many times. This chain links TRBV2 with TRBJ1-5; D is unresolved. Germline CDR1 SNHLY, CDR2 FYNNEI. The CDR3 consists of 14 residues. The germline V and J ends were trimmed by 9 bases and 0 bases, with 12 bases remaining between them. The CDR3 reads CASSSGNSNQPQHF. The CDR3 DNA sequence: TGTGCCAGTTCCTCCGGGAATAGCAATCAGCCCCAGCATTTT.

This clonotype was picked up one time. The chain employs TRBV7-9 and TRBJ2-3; D possibly corresponds to TRBD2 (5 bases). Germline V lookup: CDR1 SEHNR, CDR2 FQNEAQ (reference sequence). Deletions cut 7 bases from V and 6 bases from J, with 14 bases between. The CDR3 covers 13 residues. In DNA, the CDR3 is TGTGCCAGCACCCGGTGGCCGGGGGATACGCAGTATTTT. Translating it yields CASTRWPGDTQYF.

This clonotype was recorded at least ten times. This chain's CDR3 is CASSPDGGGNYGYTF. The CDR3, as DNA: TGTGCCAGCAGTCCCGACGGAGGGGGAAACTATGGCTACACCTTC. This chain links TRBV28 with TRBJ1-2, with a tentative D call TRBD1 (6 bases). Germline V gene lookup returns CDR1 MDHEN and CDR2 SYDVKM. The CDR3 consists of 15 residues. V lost 5 bases and J lost 2, with 15 bases in between.

The rearrangement uses TRBV5-1 and TRBJ1-6; weak D call: TRBD1 (6 bases). The CDR3 runs 15 residues. Germline V lookup: CDR1 SGHRS, CDR2 YFSETQ. Trimming cost V 3 bases and J 7 bases, with 14 bases left between them. This CDR3 is CASSSQDRDNSPLHF. In DNA, the CDR3 is TGCGCCAGCAGCTCGCAGGACAGAGACAATTCACCCCTCCACTTT.

Comment on this clonotype: Possible read error: a much larger clone is one base away. This chain uses TRBV28 with TRBJ1-5, with a weak D call TRBD1 (5 bases). CDR3 length: 13 amino acids. The germline gives CDR1 MDHEN, CDR2 SYDVKM. The CDR3 loop is CVSSFGGTQPQHF. The DNA for the CDR3 is TGTGTCAGCAGTTTCGGGGGGACTCAGCCCCAGCATTTT.

This clonotype was counted only a few times. This could be a read error, since a much larger clone is one nucleotide away. The V gene is TRBV6-5, the J gene TRBJ2-5; TRBD2 might be the D (6 bases). Germline CDR1 is MNHEY and CDR2 is SVGAGI. The CDR3 runs 13 residues. CDR3 coding DNA: TGTGCCGGCAGTTTAAGGCGGGGCGAGACCCAGTACTTC. Its protein is CAGSLRRGETQYF.

This clonotype has more than one count but fewer than ten. The chain carries TRBV20-1 and TRBJ2-1, with D perhaps TRBD2 (7 bases). The CDR3 loop spans 14 amino acids. Germline lookup yields CDR1 DFQATT and CDR2 SNEGSKA (reference sequence). V shed 2 bases and J shed 6 bases, with 14 bases lying between them. CDR3: CSARTRGGSNEQFF. The CDR3 DNA follows: TGCAGTGCTAGAACTCGCGGGGGCTCCAATGAGCAGTTCTTC.

This clonotype was picked up many times. The chain uses TRBV29-1 and TRBJ1-2; 7 bases line up with TRBD1. The V gene's germline CDR1 is SQVTM and CDR2 ANQGSEA. V gave up 7 bases and J gave up 8 bases; unmatched junction bases: 13. This CDR3 has 13 amino acids. CDR3 in amino acids: CSGQGGDFEGYTF. The CDR3 DNA reads TGCAGCGGGCAAGGGGGCGACTTTGAGGGCTACACCTTC.

The table lists this clonotype with a few counts. The genes are TRBV28 and TRBJ1-5; TRBD1 is a possible D gene (6 bases). Germline CDR1 MDHEN, CDR2 SYDVKM. The CDR3 extends over 16 amino acids. The V end lost 5 bases, the J end lost 7 bases, and 21 bases lay between the germline ends. CDR3 region: CASSPPLGGGSQPQHF. For the CDR3, the DNA is TGTGCCAGCAGTCCGCCCCTGGGAGGGGGTTCACAGCCCCAGCATTTT.

This clonotype has a handful of counts. This chain links TRBV25-1 with TRBJ1-2; no clear D. CDR1 is MGHDK and CDR2 is SYGVNS in the germline V gene. V was clipped by 5 bases and J by 2 bases, with 24 bases between them. This CDR3 spans 18 amino acids. This CDR3 is CASSSTTDVTSYNYGYTF. In DNA form, the CDR3 reads TGTGCCAGCAGTTCTACAACGGATGTGACCTCTTACAACTATGGCTACACCTTC.

The V and J genes are TRBV4-1 and TRBJ2-7; 7 nucleotides match TRBD1. CDR3 length equals 14 residues. From germline, CDR1 is MGHRA and CDR2 YSYEKL. The V gene end was trimmed by 2 bases and the J gene end by 9 bases; junction bases not matched to a gene: 10. DNA of the CDR3: TGCGCCAGCAGCCAACAAACCACCCGGGACAGGCAGTACTTC. Translated: CASSQQTTRDRQYF.

The V and J genes are TRBV29-1 and TRBJ2-7, with D perhaps being TRBD1 or TRBD2 (5 bases each). Per the germline V gene, CDR1 is SQVTM and CDR2 is ANQGSEA. The CDR3 has 16 residues. The V and J ends lost 3 bases and 0 bases respectively, with 18 bases between them. In DNA, the CDR3 is TGCAGCGTTGACGGGACCACAGGTTCCAGCTCCTACGAGCAGTACTTC. It codes for CSVDGTTGSSSYEQYF.

This clonotype was observed many times. The chain carries TRBV28 and TRBJ1-1; no reliable D call. The CDR3 runs to 14 residues. V gave up 3 bases and J gave up 1 base, with 9 bases separating them. CDR1 is MDHEN, CDR2 SYDVKM, per germline. The CDR3 sequence: CASSLSRTNTEAFF. The CDR3 nucleotides are TGTGCCAGCAGTTTGAGCCGTACGAACACTGAAGCTTTCTTT.